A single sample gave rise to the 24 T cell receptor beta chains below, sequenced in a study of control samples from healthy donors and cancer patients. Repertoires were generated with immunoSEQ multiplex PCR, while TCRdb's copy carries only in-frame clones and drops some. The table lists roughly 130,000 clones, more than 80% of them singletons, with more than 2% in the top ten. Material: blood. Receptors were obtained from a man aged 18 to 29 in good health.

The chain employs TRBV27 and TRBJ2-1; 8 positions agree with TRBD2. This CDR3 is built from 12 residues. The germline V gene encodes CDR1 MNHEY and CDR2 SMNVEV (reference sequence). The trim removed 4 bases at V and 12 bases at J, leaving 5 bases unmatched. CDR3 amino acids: CASSYSGAGQFF. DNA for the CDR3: TGTGCCAGCAGTTATAGCGGGGCGGGGCAGTTCTTC.

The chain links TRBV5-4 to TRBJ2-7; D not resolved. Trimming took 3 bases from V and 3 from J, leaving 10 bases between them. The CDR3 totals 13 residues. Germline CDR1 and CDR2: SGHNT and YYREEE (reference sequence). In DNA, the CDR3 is TGTGCCAGCAGCTGGGAATCAGGCTACGAGCAGTACTTC. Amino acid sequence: CASSWESGYEQYF. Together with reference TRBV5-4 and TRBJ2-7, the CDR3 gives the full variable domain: ETGVTQSPTHLIKTRGQQVTLRCSSQSGHNTVSWYQQALGQGPQFIFQYYREEENGRGNFPPRFSGLQFPNYSSELNVNALELDDSALYLCASSWESGYEQYFGPGTRLTVT.

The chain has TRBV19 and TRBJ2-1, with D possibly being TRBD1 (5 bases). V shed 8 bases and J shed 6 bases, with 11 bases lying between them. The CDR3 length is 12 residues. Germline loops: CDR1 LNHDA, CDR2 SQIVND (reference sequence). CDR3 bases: TGTGCCAGTGGACACAGGTCCAATGAGCAGTTCTTC. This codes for CASGHRSNEQFF.

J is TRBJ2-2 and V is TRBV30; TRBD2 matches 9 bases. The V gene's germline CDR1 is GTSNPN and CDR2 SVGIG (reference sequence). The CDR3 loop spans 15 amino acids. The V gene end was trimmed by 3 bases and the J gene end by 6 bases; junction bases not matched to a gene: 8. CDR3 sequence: CAWSGAGGIAGELFF. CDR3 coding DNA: TGTGCCTGGAGCGGGGCGGGGGGGATAGCCGGGGAGCTGTTTTTT. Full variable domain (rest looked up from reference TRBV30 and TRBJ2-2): SQTIHQWPATLVQPVGSPLSLECTVEGTSNPNLYWYRQAAGRGLQLLFYSVGIGQISSEVPQNLSASRPQDRQFILSSKKLLLSDSGFYLCAWSGAGGIAGELFFGEGSRLTVL.

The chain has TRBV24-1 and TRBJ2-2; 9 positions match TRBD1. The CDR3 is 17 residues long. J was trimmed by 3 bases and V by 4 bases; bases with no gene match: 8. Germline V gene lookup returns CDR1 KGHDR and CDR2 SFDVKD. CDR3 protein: CATSEAGTGFDTGELFF. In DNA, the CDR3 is TGTGCCACCAGTGAAGCCGGGACAGGGTTCGACACCGGGGAGCTGTTTTTT.

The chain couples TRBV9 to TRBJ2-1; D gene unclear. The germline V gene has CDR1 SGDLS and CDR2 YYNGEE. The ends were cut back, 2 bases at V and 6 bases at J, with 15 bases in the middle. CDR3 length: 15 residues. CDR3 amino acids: CASSVDPPSGNEQFF. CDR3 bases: TGTGCCAGCAGCGTCGACCCCCCGTCGGGCAATGAGCAGTTCTTC.

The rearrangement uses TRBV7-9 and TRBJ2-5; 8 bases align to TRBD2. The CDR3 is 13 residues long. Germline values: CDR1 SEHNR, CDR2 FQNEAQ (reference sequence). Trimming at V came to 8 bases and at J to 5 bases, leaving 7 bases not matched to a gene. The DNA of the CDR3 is TGTGCCAGCTCCCAGCGGGAGTTCGAGACCCAGTACTTC. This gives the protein CASSQREFETQYF.

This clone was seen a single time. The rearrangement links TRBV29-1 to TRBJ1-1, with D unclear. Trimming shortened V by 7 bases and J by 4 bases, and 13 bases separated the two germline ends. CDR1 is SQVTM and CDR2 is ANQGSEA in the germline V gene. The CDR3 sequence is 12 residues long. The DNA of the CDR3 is TGCAGCGGGCTTGCGGGGAGCACTGAAGCTTTCTTT. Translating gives CSGLAGSTEAFF.

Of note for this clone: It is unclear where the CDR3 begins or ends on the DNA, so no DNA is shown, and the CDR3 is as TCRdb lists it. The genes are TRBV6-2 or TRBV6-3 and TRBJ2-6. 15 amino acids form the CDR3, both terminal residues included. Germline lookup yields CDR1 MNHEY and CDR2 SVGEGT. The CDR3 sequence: CASSSSDSGANVLTF.

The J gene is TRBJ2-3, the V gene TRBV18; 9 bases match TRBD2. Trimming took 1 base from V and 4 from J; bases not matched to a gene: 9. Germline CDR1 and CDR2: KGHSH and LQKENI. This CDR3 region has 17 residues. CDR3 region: CASSPLRSGGLADTQYF. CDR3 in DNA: TGTGCCAGCTCACCACTGAGGAGCGGGGGGTTGGCAGATACGCAGTATTTT.

As DNA, the CDR3 is TGTGCCAGCAGCTTAGAGGTCACCGAGAACACTGAAGCTTTCTTT. Its translation is CASSLEVTENTEAFF. V usage is TRBV7-6 and J usage is TRBJ1-1; D is unclear. Germline CDR1 and CDR2: SGHVS and FNYEAQ. V gave up 1 base and J gave up 1 base, with 10 bases separating them. This CDR3 is 15 amino acids long.

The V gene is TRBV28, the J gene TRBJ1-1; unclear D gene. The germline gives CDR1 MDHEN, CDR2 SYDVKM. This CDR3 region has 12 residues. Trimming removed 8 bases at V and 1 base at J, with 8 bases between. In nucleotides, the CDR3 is TGTGCCAGCGGGAGTTGGAACACTGAAGCTTTCTTT. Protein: CASGSWNTEAFF. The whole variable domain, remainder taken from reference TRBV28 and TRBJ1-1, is DVKVTQSSRYLVKRTGEKVFLECVQDMDHENMFWYRQDPGLGLRLIYFSYDVKMKEKGDIPEGYSVSREKKERFSLILESASTNQTSMYLCASGSWNTEAFFGQGTRLTVV.

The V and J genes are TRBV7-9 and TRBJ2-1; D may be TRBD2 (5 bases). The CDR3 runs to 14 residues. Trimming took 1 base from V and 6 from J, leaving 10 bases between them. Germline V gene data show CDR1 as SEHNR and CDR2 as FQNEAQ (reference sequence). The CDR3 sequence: CASSLDIGGNEQFF. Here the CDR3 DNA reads TGTGCCAGCAGCTTAGATATCGGAGGCAATGAGCAGTTCTTC.

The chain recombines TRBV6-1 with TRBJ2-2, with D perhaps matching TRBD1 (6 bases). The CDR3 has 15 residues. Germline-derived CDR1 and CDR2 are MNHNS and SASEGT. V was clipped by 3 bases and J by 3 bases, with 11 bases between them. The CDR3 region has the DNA TGTGCCAGCAGTGATGTGCAGGGGTACACCGGGGAGCTGTTTTTT. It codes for CASSDVQGYTGELFF.

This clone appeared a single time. CDR3 DNA sequence: TGTGCCAGCAGCGCCCGGAGCGGTGGGACAGGGGGAGGTGGTGATACGCAGTATTTT. As protein: CASSARSGGTGGGGDTQYF. The chain couples TRBV7-8 to TRBJ2-3, with 11 positions matching TRBD1. CDR3 length: 19 residues. The germline V gene has CDR1 SGHVS and CDR2 FQNEAQ. V was pared by 5 bases and J by 6 bases, with 19 bases of the junction left unmatched.

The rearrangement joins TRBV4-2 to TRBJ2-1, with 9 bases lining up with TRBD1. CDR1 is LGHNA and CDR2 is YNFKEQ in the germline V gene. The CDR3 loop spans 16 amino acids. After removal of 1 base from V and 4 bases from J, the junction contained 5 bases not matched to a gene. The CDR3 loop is CASSQAGTGQYNEQFF. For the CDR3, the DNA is TGTGCCAGCAGCCAAGCGGGGACAGGGCAGTACAATGAGCAGTTCTTC.

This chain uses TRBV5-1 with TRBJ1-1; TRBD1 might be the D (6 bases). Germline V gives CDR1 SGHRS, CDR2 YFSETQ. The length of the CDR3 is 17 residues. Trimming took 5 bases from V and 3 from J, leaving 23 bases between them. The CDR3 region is CASRPFQGSAADTEAFF. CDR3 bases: TGCGCCAGCAGGCCATTTCAGGGGTCAGCTGCGGACACTGAAGCTTTCTTT.

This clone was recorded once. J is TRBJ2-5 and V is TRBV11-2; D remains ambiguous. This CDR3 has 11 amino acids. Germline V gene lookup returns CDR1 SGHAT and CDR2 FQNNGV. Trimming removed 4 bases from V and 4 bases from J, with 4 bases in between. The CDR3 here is CASSWGETQYF. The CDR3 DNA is TGTGCCAGCAGCTGGGGAGAGACCCAGTACTTC.

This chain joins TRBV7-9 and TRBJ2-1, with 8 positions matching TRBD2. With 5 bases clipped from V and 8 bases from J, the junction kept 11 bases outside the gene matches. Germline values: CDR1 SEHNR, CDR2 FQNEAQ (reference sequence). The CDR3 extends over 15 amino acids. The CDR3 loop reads CASSNGTSFFHEQFF. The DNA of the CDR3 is TGTGCCAGCAGCAACGGGACTAGTTTTTTCCATGAGCAGTTCTTC.

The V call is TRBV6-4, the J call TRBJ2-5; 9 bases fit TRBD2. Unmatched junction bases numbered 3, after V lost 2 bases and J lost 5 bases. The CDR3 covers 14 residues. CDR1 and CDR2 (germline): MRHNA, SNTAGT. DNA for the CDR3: TGTGCCAGCAGTGACGGCGGGAGGGAGGAGACCCAGTACTTC. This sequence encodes CASSDGGREETQYF.

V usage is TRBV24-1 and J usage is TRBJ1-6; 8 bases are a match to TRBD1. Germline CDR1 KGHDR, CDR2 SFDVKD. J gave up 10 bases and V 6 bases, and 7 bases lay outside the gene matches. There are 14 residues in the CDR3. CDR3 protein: CATSKGTGGSPLHF. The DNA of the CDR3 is TGTGCCACCAGTAAGGGGACAGGAGGATCACCCCTCCACTTT.

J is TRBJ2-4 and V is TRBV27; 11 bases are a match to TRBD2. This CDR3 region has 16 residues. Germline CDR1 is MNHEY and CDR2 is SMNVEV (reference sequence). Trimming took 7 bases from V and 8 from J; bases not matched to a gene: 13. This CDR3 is CASIKGLAAGYDIQYF. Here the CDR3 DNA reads TGTGCCAGCATCAAGGGACTAGCGGCTGGGTATGACATTCAGTACTTC.

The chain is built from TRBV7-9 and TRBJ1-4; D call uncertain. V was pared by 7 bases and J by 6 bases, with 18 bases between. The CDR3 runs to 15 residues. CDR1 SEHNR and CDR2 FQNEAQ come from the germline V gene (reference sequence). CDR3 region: CASNLGGRGHEKLFF. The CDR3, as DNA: TGTGCCAGCAACCTAGGAGGGCGCGGGCATGAAAAACTGTTTTTT.

CDR3 region: CASSRLAGSYNEQFF. Written as DNA, the CDR3 is TGTGCCAGCAGCAGGCTAGCGGGATCCTACAATGAGCAGTTCTTC. J is TRBJ2-1 and V is TRBV7-9, with TRBD2 identical over 9 bases. CDR3 length equals 15 residues. Per the germline V gene, CDR1 is SEHNR and CDR2 is FQNEAQ (reference sequence). The V and J ends lost 5 bases and 1 base, in that order; junction bases with no gene match: 3.